These 17 T cell receptor beta chains were all obtained from the same sample, sequenced in a study of regulatory T cells. For these TCRs, the target antigens are not known. Amplification used 52 TRBV primers and 13 TRBJ primers. TCRdb's table, derived via immunoSEQ multiplex PCR, lists solely in-frame clones and lacks some. The sample includes roughly 30,000 clones, 85% to 95% seen only once; the top ten take approximately 1.5%. The study's findings and limits: In CD3G-deficient patients, conventional CD4+ T cells were enriched for hydrophobic CDR3 residues at positions 6 and 7.

Specimen: conventional CD4+ T cells sorted from blood. The source is a person aged 18 to 35 with CD3G deficiency.

This clone was seen a few times. The chain combines TRBV28 with TRBJ2-2, with TRBD2 matching over 10 bases. The CDR3 covers 16 residues. Per the germline V gene, CDR1 is MDHEN and CDR2 is SYDVKM. V trimming: 6 bases; J trimming: 1 base; junction bases outside the gene matches: 5. The CDR3 sequence is CASRSWTSGNTGELFF. The CDR3 DNA follows: TGTGCCAGCAGATCCTGGACTAGCGGGAACACCGGGGAGCTGTTTTTT.

The chain employs TRBV6-1 and TRBJ1-5; no clear D. Germline values: CDR1 MNHNS, CDR2 SASEGT. Trimming cost V 6 bases and J 4 bases, with 13 bases left between them. The CDR3 length is 14 residues. The DNA of the CDR3 is TGTGCCAGCAGCAGACCCGGATGGAATCAGCCCCAGCATTTT. It is translated as CASSRPGWNQPQHF.

J is TRBJ1-2 and V is TRBV6-4; a weak D match, TRBD1 (6 bases). The V gene lost 2 bases and the J gene lost 7 bases, with 11 bases spanning the gap. Germline lookup yields CDR1 MRHNA and CDR2 SNTAGT. This CDR3 has 13 residues. In DNA form, the CDR3 reads TGTGCCAGCAGTGACCGCGGGGGGGCTGGCTACACCTTC. It yields the protein CASSDRGGAGYTF.

V is TRBV2 and J is TRBJ2-3, with TRBD2 matching 12 bases. Germline trimming cut 5 bases from V and 1 base from J; bases unmatched to any gene: 4. Per germline, CDR1 SNHLY and CDR2 FYNNEI. CDR3 length equals 16 residues. The CDR3 region has the DNA TGTGCCAGCAGTTTCCGGACTAGCGGGGGCACAGATACGCAGTATTTT. It encodes CASSFRTSGGTDTQYF.

The V call is TRBV10-3, the J call TRBJ2-7; 9 nucleotides match TRBD1. Germline V gene lookup returns CDR1 ENHRY and CDR2 SYGVKD. V was pared by 10 bases and J by 0 bases, with 1 base of the junction left unmatched. This CDR3 region has 12 residues. The CDR3 region is CATTGGSYEQYF. The CDR3 nucleotides read TGTGCCACGACAGGGGGCTCCTACGAGCAGTACTTC.

The rearrangement uses TRBV4-2 and TRBJ2-5; D tentatively reads TRBD1 or TRBD2 (5 bases each). The V and J ends lost 2 bases and 5 bases respectively, with 9 bases between them. Germline V CDR1 and CDR2: LGHNA, YNFKEQ. The CDR3 covers 13 residues. The CDR3 reads CASSQSREETQYF. In DNA, the CDR3 is TGTGCCAGCAGCCAAAGCAGGGAGGAGACCCAGTACTTC.

This chain connects TRBV5-1 to TRBJ2-2; D uncertain. CDR1 is SGHRS, CDR2 YFSETQ, per germline. The CDR3 is 14 amino acids. V lost 1 base, J lost 3 bases, and 7 bases lay in between. CDR3: CASSLQQYTGELFF. Here the CDR3 DNA reads TGCGCCAGCAGCTTGCAACAGTACACCGGGGAGCTGTTTTTT.

J is TRBJ2-3 and V is TRBV5-1; 7 positions match TRBD1. Germline CDR1 reads SGHRS; CDR2 reads YFSETQ. V gave up 0 bases and J gave up 2 bases; unmatched junction bases: 6. This CDR3 contains 16 residues. The CDR3 DNA sequence: TGCGCCAGCAGCTTGGGAGCAGGGGGACCCACAGATACGCAGTATTTT. This encodes CASSLGAGGPTDTQYF.

This clone was found once. The genes are TRBV5-1 and TRBJ2-3; D perhaps matches TRBD2 (6 bases). CDR1 is SGHRS and CDR2 is YFSETQ in the germline V gene. V was clipped by 2 bases and J by 0 bases, with 10 bases between them. This CDR3 comprises 15 residues. In DNA form, the CDR3 reads TGCGCCAGCAGCTTTCGGGGGACTAGCACAGATACGCAGTATTTT. Translated, it gives CASSFRGTSTDTQYF.

The chain employs TRBV6-5 and TRBJ2-7; TRBD1 agrees at 8 bases. Germline CDR1 and CDR2: MNHEY and SVGAGI. With 2 bases clipped from V and 3 bases from J, the junction kept 6 bases outside the gene matches. The CDR3 consists of 15 residues. The CDR3 loop is CASSYQGAIDYEQYF. The CDR3 DNA follows: TGTGCCAGCAGTTACCAGGGGGCGATAGACTACGAGCAGTACTTC.

The chain recombines TRBV30 with TRBJ2-1; tentative D call: TRBD1 (5 bases). Trimming took 5 bases from V and 4 from J, leaving 12 bases between them. In germline, CDR1 is GTSNPN, CDR2 SVGIG (reference sequence). There are 13 residues in the CDR3. Here the CDR3 reads CAWGDSPYNEQFF. As DNA, the CDR3 is TGTGCCTGGGGAGACAGTCCATACAATGAGCAGTTCTTC.

The V gene is TRBV5-4, the J gene TRBJ1-5, with TRBD1 as a possible D gene (5 bases). The CDR3 contains 14 residues. V was clipped by 4 bases and J by 9 bases, with 17 bases between them. CDR1 SGHNT and CDR2 YYREEE come from the germline V gene (reference sequence). The DNA for the CDR3 is TGTGCCAGCAGCCCGGGACGGGGGAGAATGCCCCAGCATTTT. Translating gives CASSPGRGRMPQHF.

V and J are TRBV6-6 and TRBJ1-2; 10 nucleotides match TRBD1. V trimming: 8 bases; J trimming: 2 bases; junction bases outside the gene matches: 5. CDR3 length equals 14 residues. Germline loops: CDR1 MNHNY, CDR2 SVGAGI (reference sequence). The CDR3 DNA reads TGTGCCAGCGGTGACAGGGGGCGCAACTATGGCTACACCTTC. Protein product: CASGDRGRNYGYTF.

V and J are TRBV6-5 and TRBJ2-7; 8 positions match TRBD2. This CDR3 region has 13 residues. From germline, CDR1 is MNHEY and CDR2 SVGAGI. V trimming: 4 bases; J trimming: 4 bases; junction bases outside the gene matches: 3. CDR3 protein: CASSFGGVYEQYF. The CDR3 DNA reads as TGTGCCAGCAGTTTCGGGGGGGTATACGAGCAGTACTTC.

The chain has TRBV6-1 and TRBJ2-7, with 12 positions matching TRBD2. Trimming cost V 2 bases and J 1 base; bases outside gene matches: 6. In germline, CDR1 is MNHNS, CDR2 SASEGT. The CDR3 consists of 17 residues. CDR3 sequence (DNA): TGTGCCAGCAGTGAATTATGGACTAGCGGGACATCCTACGAGCAGTACTTC. Amino acids: CASSELWTSGTSYEQYF.

V is TRBV29-1 and J is TRBJ1-2, with 9 bases aligning to TRBD1. V lost 6 bases to trimming and J lost 3 bases; unmatched junction nucleotides: 5. The germline CDR1 and CDR2 sequences are SQVTM and ANQGSEA. The CDR3 sequence is 13 residues long. The CDR3 nucleotides read TGCAGCGTCCGGGACAGGGTCGACTATGGCTACACCTTC. Protein product: CSVRDRVDYGYTF.

This chain links TRBV6-6 with TRBJ1-5; D is uncertain. CDR1 and CDR2 (germline): MNHNY, SVGAGI (reference sequence). There are 13 residues in the CDR3. Between the trimmed V and J ends, which lost 4 bases and 4 bases, there was a span of 8 bases. The CDR3 DNA follows: TGTGCCAGCAGTTTAGGGTCGAATCAGCCCCAGCATTTT. Protein: CASSLGSNQPQHF.